A single sample gave rise to the 17 T cell receptor beta chains below, sequenced in a study of T cells in Graves' hyperthyroidism and ophthalmopathy. The source material, RNA transcripts, was used to amplify TCR beta CDR3 regions. HTBI primers drove first-round RT-PCR of the TCR CDR3. Each CDR3 protein is one row after TCRdb ran MiXCR on the multiplex PCR reads. The table lists approximately 610,000 distinct CDR3 sequences, over 15% of them singletons. Sequenced sample: blood. The receptors stem from a woman younger than 35 with Graves' hyperthyroidism.

This clonotype has only one observation. The DNA of the CDR3 is TGTGCCAGCAGTGTAGGACTAGCGGGAGCGGTTAGGTCCTACGAGCAGTACTTC. Translation: CASSVGLAGAVRSYEQYF. The chain has TRBV27 and TRBJ2-7; TRBD2 aligns across 13 bases. V was clipped by 5 bases and J by 1 base; unmatched bases: 11. The CDR3 is 18 residues long. Germline loops: CDR1 MNHEY, CDR2 SMNVEV (reference sequence).

This clonotype has at least ten counts. The chain joins TRBV28 to TRBJ2-1; D remains ambiguous. V was clipped by 2 bases and J by 10 bases, with 9 bases between them. The CDR3 has 12 amino acids. Germline assignment: CDR1 MDHEN and CDR2 SYDVKM. The CDR3 DNA reads as TGTGCCAGCAGTTTAAACGACTCGGAGCAGTTCTTC. This sequence encodes CASSLNDSEQFF. Supplemented by reference TRBV28 and TRBJ2-1, the full variable domain reads DVKVTQSSRYLVKRTGEKVFLECVQDMDHENMFWYRQDPGLGLRLIYFSYDVKMKEKGDIPEGYSVSREKKERFSLILESASTNQTSMYLCASSLNDSEQFFGPGTRLTVL.

This clonotype was counted at least ten times. This sequence joins TRBV20-1 and TRBJ1-1; no clear D. This CDR3 is 14 amino acids long. The germline V gene encodes CDR1 DFQATT and CDR2 SNEGSKA (reference sequence). The V end was cut by 5 bases, the J end by 0 bases, with 13 bases between. The CDR3 DNA sequence: TGCAGTGCTGTTCAGCTAAGGATGAACACTGAAGCTTTCTTT. Protein sequence: CSAVQLRMNTEAFF.

Comment on this clonotype: One end of the junction fails to match germline, which may point to a read error. The rearrangement links TRBV28 to TRBJ1-6; D gene ambiguous. Germline loops: CDR1 MDHEN, CDR2 SYDVKM. There are 16 residues in the CDR3. DNA for the CDR3: TGTGCCGGCAGTCCCTTTGGCCCTTTTGGACGTTCACCCCTCCACTTT. Residues: CAGSPFGPFGRSPLHF. Filled out from reference TRBV28 and TRBJ1-6, the complete variable domain reads DVKVTQSSRYLVKRTGEKVFLECVQDMDHENMFWYRQDPGLGLRLIYFSYDVKMKEKGDIPEGYSVSREKKERFSLILESASTNQTSMYLCAGSPFGPFGRSPLHFGNGTRLTVT.

Many counts were recorded for this clonotype. The chain carries TRBV24-1 and TRBJ2-1, with D possibly being TRBD1 (6 bases). The germline V gene encodes CDR1 KGHDR and CDR2 SFDVKD. There are 14 residues in the CDR3. V gave up 7 bases and J gave up 5 bases, with 14 bases separating them. The CDR3 region is CATRVSGTNNEQFF. Here the CDR3 DNA reads TGTGCCACCAGGGTATCCGGGACAAACAATGAGCAGTTCTTC.

At least ten counts were recorded for this clonotype. This chain connects TRBV2 to TRBJ2-7; D perhaps matches TRBD1 (6 bases). This CDR3 has 14 residues. V was trimmed by 6 bases and J by 0 bases, leaving 12 bases between them. From germline, CDR1 is SNHLY and CDR2 FYNNEI. The chain's CDR3 is CASRTGTSSYEQYF. Written as DNA, the CDR3 is TGTGCCAGCAGGACGGGGACAAGCTCCTACGAGCAGTACTTC.

This clonotype was observed many times. The chain uses TRBV5-1 and TRBJ2-3; 12 nucleotides align to TRBD1. This CDR3 has 18 residues. V shed 4 bases and J 1 base; nucleotides not matched to a gene: 10. Germline loops: CDR1 SGHRS, CDR2 YFSETQ. CDR3 region: CASSAGTGGFGGTDTQYF. As DNA, the CDR3 is TGCGCCAGCAGCGCCGGGACAGGGGGCTTTGGTGGCACAGATACGCAGTATTTT.

Remarks on this clonotype: This could be a read error, since a much larger clone is one nucleotide away. The J gene is TRBJ1-1, the V gene TRBV2; D perhaps matches TRBD1 (6 bases). The germline CDR1 and CDR2 sequences are SNHLY and FYNNEI. V lost 2 bases and J lost 0, with 10 bases in between. The CDR3 sequence is 15 residues long. The CDR3, as DNA: TGTGCCAGCAGTGAATTGGGGACAATGAACACTGAAGCTTTCTTT. Protein: CASSELGTMNTEAFF.

The V and J genes are TRBV5-1 and TRBJ2-7, with 9 bases lining up with TRBD1. The germline CDR1 and CDR2 sequences are SGHRS and YFSETQ. Trimming at V came to 4 bases and at J to 5 bases, leaving 10 bases not matched to a gene. This CDR3 has 15 residues. This CDR3 is CASSHGTGIMNEQYF. Written as DNA, the CDR3 is TGCGCCAGCAGCCATGGGACAGGGATCATGAACGAGCAGTACTTC.

In the case of this clonotype: A much larger clone lies one base from this, so it may be a read error. The rearrangement joins TRBV5-1 to TRBJ2-3, with a possible D match to TRBD2 (6 bases). This CDR3 contains 14 residues. Germline CDR1 reads SGHRS; CDR2 reads YFSETQ. Here the CDR3 reads CASGLAAGLDTQYF. CDR3 coding DNA: TGCGCCAGCGGCTTGGCTGCGGGGCTGGATACGCAGTATTTT.

In its sample, this clonotype was seen a few times. The V gene is TRBV6-5, the J gene TRBJ1-1; D unresolved. The germline gives CDR1 MNHEY, CDR2 SVGAGI. CDR3 length equals 13 residues. Trimming took 2 bases from V and 3 from J, leaving 7 bases between them. The CDR3 sequence is CASSYVLDTEAFF. CDR3 nucleotide sequence: TGTGCCAGCAGTTACGTGTTGGACACTGAAGCTTTCTTT.

This clonotype occurred many times. V and J are TRBV11-2 and TRBJ1-2; no definite D call. Looked up from germline, CDR1 is SGHAT and CDR2 is FQNNGV. The CDR3 runs 14 residues. The V end lost 0 bases, the J end lost 4 bases, and 9 bases lay between the germline ends. The CDR3 region has the DNA TGTGCCAGCAGCTTAGATGGCAGGAGCTATGGCTACACCTTC. Translating gives CASSLDGRSYGYTF.

This clonotype was seen a handful of times. CDR3 sequence: CASSPPVQNTGELFF. The CDR3 DNA is TGTGCCAGCTCACCACCAGTACAAAACACCGGGGAGCTGTTTTTT. V is TRBV18 and J is TRBJ2-2, with no clear D. This CDR3 region has 15 residues. Germline values: CDR1 KGHSH, CDR2 LQKENI. Trimming stripped 0 bases from V and 2 bases from J, with 7 bases between.

The chain joins TRBV5-1 to TRBJ2-5; 9 positions agree with TRBD1. The length of the CDR3 is 15 residues. Per germline, CDR1 SGHRS and CDR2 YFSETQ. J gave up 3 bases and V 2 bases, and 5 bases lay outside the gene matches. This CDR3 is CASSFTGGREETQYF. In nucleotides, the CDR3 is TGCGCCAGCAGCTTCACAGGGGGCCGGGAAGAGACCCAGTACTTC.

The chain carries TRBV5-1 and TRBJ2-1, with 8 bases matching TRBD2. With V trimmed by 0 bases and J by 0 bases, 11 bases remained unmatched. Per germline, CDR1 SGHRS and CDR2 YFSETQ. This CDR3 has 19 residues. The CDR3 DNA reads TGCGCCAGCAGCTTGGGAACGGGAGGGAGTTTAAGCTCCTACAATGAGCAGTTCTTC. This encodes CASSLGTGGSLSSYNEQFF.

This clonotype came up many times. The chain employs TRBV11-2 and TRBJ2-1; 10 nucleotides agree with TRBD2. This CDR3 has 13 amino acids. The V gene's germline CDR1 is SGHAT and CDR2 FQNNGV. J lost 6 bases, V lost 6 bases, and 2 bases had no gene match. In DNA form, the CDR3 reads TGTGCCAGCAGGGCTAGCGGGAGCAATGAGCAGTTCTTC. Protein product: CASRASGSNEQFF. Combining the CDR3 with reference TRBV11-2 and TRBJ2-1 gives the whole variable domain EAGVAQSPRYKIIEKRQSVAFWCNPISGHATLYWYQQILGQGPKLLIQFQNNGVVDDSQLPKDRFSAERLKGVDSTLKIQPAKLEDSAVYLCASRASGSNEQFFGPGTRLTVL.

This clonotype was seen only a few times. V gene TRBV9 combines with J gene TRBJ2-3; possible D gene TRBD1, 6 bases. V was shortened by 2 bases and J by 2 bases, with 9 bases between the two germline ends. The CDR3 sequence is 14 residues long. Germline lookup yields CDR1 SGDLS and CDR2 YYNGEE. The CDR3 DNA follows: TGTGCCAGCAGCGTGGGGGCAAACACAGATACGCAGTATTTT. Amino acid sequence: CASSVGANTDTQYF.